A single sample gave rise to the 22 T cell receptor beta chains below, sequenced in a study of blood T cell repertoires in COVID-19 (dated by TCRdb to 2020 to 2021). The library came from the immunoSEQ multiplex PCR assay. As stored in TCRdb, this immuneACCESS dataset retains in-frame rearrangements with V and J assigned. A fraction of the clones does not appear; measured against another copy, unresolved V genes explain less than half of the discrepancy, and the remainder lacks a known reason. This sample is represented by 110,000 or so clones; over 65% of them were singletons. In total, the top ten clones hold over 7.5% of the sample. Sequencing was performed on peripheral blood. Source of these receptors: a woman aged 40 to 55 with acute or convalescent COVID-19.

The J gene is TRBJ1-1, the V gene TRBV7-2; TRBD1 matches 8 bases. Unmatched junction bases numbered 6, after V lost 7 bases and J lost 2 bases. Germline-derived CDR1 and CDR2 are SGHTA and FQGNSA. The length of the CDR3 is 14 residues. The CDR3 loop is CASNSDRGNTEAFF. The DNA for the CDR3 is TGTGCCAGCAACTCCGACAGGGGAAACACTGAAGCTTTCTTT.

V usage is TRBV2 and J usage is TRBJ1-3; 7 bases are shared with TRBD1. The CDR3 runs to 15 residues. V gave up 8 bases and J gave up 0 bases; unmatched junction bases: 7. Germline V lookup: CDR1 SNHLY, CDR2 FYNNEI. The CDR3 region is CASGRQGISGNTIYF. Here the CDR3 DNA reads TGTGCCAGCGGTAGACAGGGAATCTCTGGAAACACCATATATTTT.

This clone was seen a handful of times. V is TRBV6-2 or TRBV6-3 and J is TRBJ1-5, with D uncertain. The CDR3 extends over 15 amino acids. V was shortened by 7 bases and J by 1 base, with 14 bases between the two germline ends. The germline gives CDR1 MNHEY, CDR2 SVGEGT. As DNA, the CDR3 is TGTGCCAGCACCCCGGAACAGATAAGCAATCAGCCCCAGCATTTT. Encoded protein: CASTPEQISNQPQHF.

The V and J genes are TRBV9 and TRBJ2-7; a weak D match, TRBD1 (6 bases). CDR1 is SGDLS, CDR2 YYNGEE, per germline. The CDR3 has 15 residues. The V and J ends lost 0 bases and 5 bases respectively, with 15 bases between them. In nucleotides, the CDR3 is TGTGCCAGCAGCGTAGGCCGGACAGCTCGGGACGAGCAGTACTTC. Encoded protein: CASSVGRTARDEQYF. The full variable domain, in which reference TRBV9 and TRBJ2-7 provide the parts outside the CDR3, is DSGVTQTPKHLITATGQRVTLRCSPRSGDLSVYWYQQSLDQGLQFLIQYYNGEERAKGNILERFSAQQFPDLHSELNLSSLELGDSALYFCASSVGRTARDEQYFGPGTRLTVT.

This chain connects TRBV28 to TRBJ2-3, with a tentative D call TRBD2 (6 bases). With 6 bases removed from V and 3 bases from J, the gap between germline ends came to 19 bases. This CDR3 has 16 amino acids. The germline V gene has CDR1 MDHEN and CDR2 SYDVKM. CDR3 amino acids: CASSAPGLKSTDTQYF. The CDR3 bases are TGTGCCAGCAGCGCGCCTGGACTAAAGTCTACAGATACGCAGTATTTT.

This clone was counted a single time. This chain uses TRBV11-2 with TRBJ2-3; perhaps TRBD2 as D (6 bases). CDR1 and CDR2 from the germline V gene are SGHAT and FQNNGV. V dropped 8 bases and J dropped 2 bases, with 11 bases sitting between them. CDR3 length: 13 amino acids. CDR3 in amino acids: CASGGISTDTQYF. The CDR3, as DNA: TGTGCCAGCGGGGGGATCTCCACAGATACGCAGTATTTT.

This sequence joins TRBV7-3 and TRBJ2-3; D is perhaps TRBD1 (5 bases). The CDR3 runs to 15 residues. Trimming left V 5 bases short and J 1 base short, with 13 bases between. The germline V gene encodes CDR1 SGHTA and CDR2 FQGTGA. The DNA for the CDR3 is TGTGCCAGCAGCCCAAGCCCGACAGGCACAGATACGCAGTATTTT. Translated: CASSPSPTGTDTQYF.

This CDR3 is CASSFSGGGTYNEQFF. DNA for the CDR3: TGTGCCAGCAGCTTTAGCGGGGGGGGAACGTACAATGAGCAGTTCTTC. The chain is built from TRBV7-2 and TRBJ2-1; 11 nucleotides align to TRBD2. The junction had 5 bases not matched to a gene; V was cut back by 3 bases and J by 4 bases. Germline-derived CDR1 and CDR2 are SGHTA and FQGNSA. This CDR3 has 16 residues. The full variable domain, rest sourced from reference TRBV7-2 and TRBJ2-1, is GAGVSQSPSNKVTEKGKDVELRCDPISGHTALYWYRQSLGQGLEFLIYFQGNSAPDKSGLPSDRFSAERTGGSVSTLTIQRTQQEDSAVYLCASSFSGGGTYNEQFFGPGTRLTVL.

The chain combines TRBV9 with TRBJ1-2; no clear D. The CDR3 runs to 13 residues. V was trimmed by 2 bases and J by 0 bases, leaving 5 bases between them. CDR1 and CDR2 from the germline V gene are SGDLS and YYNGEE. Here the CDR3 reads CASSVFTNYGYTF. The CDR3, as DNA: TGTGCCAGCAGCGTTTTTACTAACTATGGCTACACCTTC.

The chain links TRBV5-1 to TRBJ1-1, with a tentative D call TRBD1 (5 bases). The CDR3 extends over 12 amino acids. The germline V and J ends were trimmed by 0 bases and 5 bases, with 5 bases remaining between them. Per the germline V gene, CDR1 is SGHRS and CDR2 is YFSETQ. As DNA, the CDR3 is TGCGCCAGCAGCTTGGGGACAACTGAAGCTTTCTTT. Translation gives CASSLGTTEAFF.

This clone was recorded only once. V is TRBV18 and J is TRBJ1-1, with D possibly being TRBD1 (5 bases). Germline V CDR1 and CDR2: KGHSH, LQKENI. Trimming pared 1 base from V and 5 bases from J, leaving 14 bases between. This CDR3 is built from 15 residues. CDR3 DNA sequence: TGTGCCAGCTCACCACAAGATTCAGGGATGACTGAAGCTTTCTTT. Translated, it gives CASSPQDSGMTEAFF.

This rearrangement joins TRBV6-6 to TRBJ2-2; 10 positions agree with TRBD2. The germline CDR1 and CDR2 sequences are MNHNY and SVGAGI (reference sequence). The CDR3 spans 15 residues. Trimming at V came to 7 bases and at J to 1 base, leaving 3 bases not matched to a gene. The CDR3 DNA follows: TGTGCCAGCAAGGAGCGGGGGGGGAACACCGGGGAGCTGTTTTTT. This translates into CASKERGGNTGELFF.

This chain links TRBV5-5 with TRBJ1-2; 7 bases map to TRBD1. Germline CDR1 SGHKS, CDR2 YYEKEE (reference sequence). CDR3 length: 17 amino acids. Trimming removed 0 bases from V and 3 bases from J; junction bases left unmatched: 11. For the CDR3, the DNA is TGTGCCAGCAGCTTGGCAGGGACAGACCCAACGTACTATGGCTACACCTTC. This codes for CASSLAGTDPTYYGYTF.

The rearrangement joins TRBV5-1 to TRBJ2-1; the D gene is possibly TRBD1 (6 bases). CDR3 length: 13 residues. Germline CDR1 is SGHRS and CDR2 is YFSETQ. The germline V and J ends were trimmed by 3 bases and 7 bases, with 11 bases remaining between them. The CDR3 DNA is TGCGCCAGCAGCTCTAACAGGGATAATGAGCAGTTCTTC. Protein sequence: CASSSNRDNEQFF. The full variable domain, its missing parts supplied by reference TRBV5-1 and TRBJ2-1, is KAGVTQTPRYLIKTRGQQVTLSCSPISGHRSVSWYQQTPGQGLQFLFEYFSETQRNKGNFPGRFSGRQFSNSRSEMNVSTLELGDSALYLCASSSNRDNEQFFGPGTRLTVL.

This clone showed up just once. The chain carries TRBV2 and TRBJ2-3; TRBD2 matches 12 bases. The germline CDR1 and CDR2 sequences are SNHLY and FYNNEI. This CDR3 has 16 residues. With V trimmed by 6 bases and J by 2 bases, 6 bases remained unmatched. This CDR3 is CASRTGLAGLTDTQYF. CDR3 sequence (DNA): TGTGCCAGCAGAACGGGACTAGCGGGCCTCACAGATACGCAGTATTTT.

As regards this clone: Other DNA sequences in this specimen translate into the identical CDR3. The chain uses TRBV3-1 (or the pseudogene TRBV3-2) and TRBJ1-1; D gene ambiguous. The germline CDR1 and CDR2 sequences are LGHDT and YNNKEL (reference sequence). V was shortened by 4 bases and J by 1 base, with 10 bases between the two germline ends. The CDR3 is 14 amino acids. This CDR3 is CASSPRVGNTEAFF. CDR3 nucleotides: TGTGCCAGCAGCCCCCGGGTAGGGAACACTGAAGCTTTCTTT.

The rearrangement joins TRBV2 to TRBJ2-3; 7 nucleotides agree with TRBD2. J lost 7 bases, V lost 2 bases, and 6 bases had no gene match. This CDR3 is built from 14 residues. Germline CDR1 SNHLY, CDR2 FYNNEI. DNA for the CDR3: TGTGCCAGCAGTGAAAATCGGGGGGTTAATACGCAGTATTTT. It specifies CASSENRGVNTQYF.

The chain is built from TRBV25-1 and TRBJ2-2; 10 bases line up with TRBD1. The CDR3 extends over 15 amino acids. J lost 5 bases, V lost 3 bases, and 3 bases had no gene match. CDR1 and CDR2 from the germline V gene are MGHDK and SYGVNS. CDR3 loop: CASSDGTGVTGELFF. The CDR3 region has the DNA TGTGCCAGCAGTGACGGGACAGGGGTGACCGGGGAGCTGTTTTTT.

The rearrangement links TRBV6-4 to TRBJ2-7; D is possibly TRBD2 (6 bases). From germline, CDR1 is MRHNA and CDR2 SNTAGT. This CDR3 has 13 amino acids. The V end was cut by 7 bases, the J end by 5 bases, with 15 bases between. Here the CDR3 DNA reads TGTGCCAGCAAAACTCCGAGGAGGGACGAGCAGTACTTC. It is translated as CASKTPRRDEQYF.

V usage is TRBV2 and J usage is TRBJ1-6; no definite D call. Trimming shortened V by 4 bases and J by 5 bases, and 12 bases separated the two germline ends. Germline lookup yields CDR1 SNHLY and CDR2 FYNNEI. There are 15 residues in the CDR3. CDR3 residues: CASSVPRGDNSPLHF. In nucleotides, the CDR3 is TGTGCCAGCAGTGTACCCAGAGGAGATAATTCACCCCTCCACTTT.

CDR3 DNA sequence: TGTGCCAGCAGCCGAGCGCGGGGCCCCTACGAGCAGTACTTC. The encoded protein is CASSRARGPYEQYF. The rearrangement links TRBV4-2 to TRBJ2-7; TRBD2 might be the D (6 bases). Germline lookup yields CDR1 LGHNA and CDR2 YNFKEQ. V lost 4 bases and J lost 2, with 12 bases in between. There are 14 residues in the CDR3.

The V gene is TRBV4-1, the J gene TRBJ1-2; D gene unclear. V lost 0 bases, J lost 6 bases, and 14 bases lay in between. CDR1 and CDR2 from the germline V gene are MGHRA and YSYEKL. The CDR3 totals 15 residues. The DNA of the CDR3 is TGCGCCAGCAGCCAAGATTCAAGACGGCGGGATGGCTACACCTTC. Protein: CASSQDSRRRDGYTF.